The subject of this entry is one TCR beta chain. Its antigen is not yet known. It has no much larger one-base neighbor in the sample; base qualities were not kept. Library construction relied on the immunoSEQ multiplex PCR assay. A mixture of 60 forward primers for TCR Vbeta segments and 13 reverse primers for TCR Jbeta segments was used in the multiplex PCR. The CDR3 region of rearranged TCR beta genes was amplified from genomic DNA with a multiplex PCR assay. The Illumina HiSeq System was used to sequence the amplified TCR beta libraries as 87-base-pair reads. Per the authors' processing: A later analysis counted about 80 million unique TCR beta chains across the roughly 700 repertoires, and some 11 million of these chains were shared by at least two donors. A nearest-neighbor algorithm error-corrected the raw reads and collapsed the reads into unique sequences, merging closely related sequences to remove PCR and sequencing errors. V, D and J gene segments were assigned by aligning CDR3 sequences to IMGT reference sequences. For a sequence to be retained, at least a six-nucleotide match to both a V gene segment and a J gene segment was required. Rearrangements were classified as productive when the CDR3 lacked stop codons and remained in frame with V and J, and all other rearrangements were classified as non-productive. Following IMGT convention, CDR3 was defined as the stretch from the second conserved V-encoded cysteine up to the conserved J-encoded phenylalanine. In an earlier analysis of more than 550 of the donors, sequences lacking an unambiguous match to a single V gene segment were excluded. In an earlier analysis of 587 of the donors, V segments were called functional above 56.7% productive rearrangements and were called segregating when the between-donor standard deviation exceeded 5%. A statistical classification framework was built to diagnose cytomegalovirus status from the catalog of TCR beta chain sequences. A later analysis assigned V and J genes by comparing TCR nucleotide sequences with IMGT/GENE-DB human TR gene sequences. The TCRdist pipeline was used in a later analysis to assign CDR3 sequences and most-parsimonious VDJ recombination scenarios. In a later analysis, each TCR beta chain was defined by its CDR3 amino acid sequence together with its V-gene family, and reads without a unique V-gene family were excluded. In a later analysis, fewer than 600 highly shared, low-generation-probability nucleotide sequences were removed to address suspected cross-contamination and a sequencing artifact. In a later analysis, a clonal expansion index was calculated for each public chain from normalized within-repertoire ranks of inferred template counts. In a later analysis, generation probabilities were computed using a VDJ recombination model fitted to out-of-frame rearrangements, and the results were checked against IGoR. In a later analysis, hypergeometric tests were used to score TCR-TCR, TCR-HLA and TCR-CMV co-occurrence, with a repertoire-size bias correction applied to TCR pairs. A later analysis estimated false discovery rates by permuting HLA or CMV assignments 20 times. In a later analysis, co-occurring TCRs were grouped using DBSCAN, and TCRdist sequence similarity was added for clustering within HLA-allele-positive subsets. Repertoires with fewer than 30,000 or more than 120,000 public chains, plus five repertoires with anomalous nucleotide sharing, were excluded from co-occurrence clustering. Not all clones reach the TCRdb copy of this immuneACCESS table, which keeps in-frame sequences only. Checked studies attribute under half of the gap to unresolved V genes and leave the rest unexplained. That table is the source of V, J and clone size, and D and trimming were worked out from the DNA. In this sample the table shows some 120,000 clones, about 80% of which occur a single time. The ten largest clones represent more than 7% of the sample.

The cohort consisted of 650 to 850 healthy bone marrow donors. At the time of sampling, all cohort members were nominally healthy, though unrecorded immune exposures were likely present. The donor tested CMV seropositive, placing the donor among the 289 seropositive members of the cohort. A peripheral blood sample was provided by each donor, and peripheral blood mononuclear cells were used for TCR beta sequencing. The Qiagen DNeasy Blood Extraction Kit was used to extract genomic DNA from the blood cell samples. The sample originates from a study of cytomegalovirus exposure and HLA in healthy donors (TCRdb year 2017). Context from the whole study: In an earlier analysis of about 560 of the donors, under 300 Gb of sequence data and 90 million to 120 million unique TCR beta sequences from 150 million to 200 million T cells were reported. Roughly 300 gigabases of sequencing data and 78 million or so unique TCR sequences were included in an early release covering about 620 HLA-typed donors. Of the roughly 400 genotyped donors, roughly 80% fell in the genetic ancestry cluster associated with self-reported Caucasian donors. The aim of the study was to test whether cataloging public T cell receptors could identify signatures of past pathogen exposure. The T cell repertoires of 666 subjects were profiled by immunosequencing and related to cytomegalovirus serostatus. In addition to the first cohort of around 670 subjects, a separate validation cohort of approximately 110 different subjects was used. To predict cytomegalovirus infection status, the study combined high-throughput TCR immunosequencing, statistical association of individual TCRs with disease status, and machine learning. To study patterns of TCR occurrence, a later analysis re-analyzed previously published TCR beta repertoires from around 670 donors and added high-resolution HLA genotyping. In the later analysis, no new phenotypic data were used to find candidate immune exposures; instead, reliance was placed on TCR beta sequences and their occurrence across donors. An earlier analysis of approximately 580 of the donors used high-throughput TCR beta sequencing to judge whether each TCR beta V gene segment behaved as functional or pseudogenic. Alongside the repertoire data, information on donor age, sex, ethnicity and CMV serostatus was compiled. In a later genetic analysis, genome-wide SNP genotypes for about three fifths of the roughly 670 donors were used, and that subset was treated as a discovery cohort. All discovery cohort repertoires had been generated on a single sequencing platform. HLA typing covered class I and class II loci at four-digit resolution. Typing coverage differed by locus: A, B, C, DRB1 and DQB1 were typed in roughly 620-630 donors, DQA1 in about 550, DPA1 in some 610, and DPB1 in roughly 450. Five DR-DQ haplotypes were handled as single units for association and clustering because linkage in the cohort was strong. Among about 400 genotyped donors of the cohort, an average of around 220,000 unique TCR beta nucleotide sequences was sequenced per donor, of which roughly 18% were non-productive. Study-level results and caveats: Compared with the approximately 670-donor mean, donors in an Asian-associated ancestry cluster had fewer N-insertions in productive TCRs, according to a later genetic analysis. Correlated functional status among segregating V segments might reflect linkage disequilibrium, but an unknown experimental factor could not be ruled out. V-gene and J-gene trimming of TCR beta chains was associated with a missense DCLRE1C variant in a later genetic analysis, and the association was replicated in an independent cohort. A cluster of highly shared sequence variants was judged likely to be a technical artifact of the sequencing pipeline. In a later analysis, the rate of TCR association differed among HLA loci, with DRB1 alleles having the most associated TCRs and HLA-C alleles having the fewest. The study listed over 150 TCR beta chains as associated with cytomegalovirus. A later analysis associated about 17,000 TCR beta sequences with specific HLA alleles at a false discovery rate of 0.05. Immune exposure information for the cohort was limited to CMV serostatus. Compared with equally common non-associated chains, HLA-associated TCR beta chains in a later analysis were more clonally expanded and had lower generation probabilities. Because HLA typing was missing for some donors at each locus, association tests included only the typed subset. In a later analysis, most CMV-associated TCR beta chains were found to appear HLA-restricted, with HLA associations seemingly driven largely by CMV exposure. A further reported finding was that TCR beta sequences accurately predicted the HLA-A and HLA-B alleles for most subjects in the first cohort. Most TCR sequences were seen in very few donors, while some public TCRs were found in many individuals. The earlier analysis of approximately 590 of the donors excluded some 15 rarely observed V segments, including chromosome 9 orphons, because counts were too low. A later analysis reported that several top co-occurrence clusters appeared linked to parvovirus B19, influenza, CMV and Epstein-Barr virus. Broadly in line with IMGT annotations, most TCR beta V segments showed up in productive rearrangements about 87% or about 30% of the time in an earlier analysis of approximately 640 of the donors. When HLA alleles, especially DR and DQ, strongly co-occurred, TCR associations were difficult to assign to individual alleles. The presence/absence analyses assumed that sequencing depth was roughly uniform across donors, and that assumption may not be true. In both the original and validation cohorts, the classifier was reported to diagnose cytomegalovirus status with high specificity and sensitivity. Three of the identified cytomegalovirus-associated TCR beta chains were confirmed in vitro to be specific for cytomegalovirus antigens. The authors suggested that the approach could potentially be generalized to other disease states and immunological phenotypes. This cohort had only TCR beta chains sequenced, and the lack of alpha or paired-chain data limited which features could be detected.

Source material: PBMCs. The sequence was obtained from a woman aged 50 to 65 in good health and CMV-seropositive.

CDR3 reads: CASSEGHRYNQPQHF. The nucleotides are TGTGCCAGCAGTGAAGGACATAGGTACAATCAGCCCCAGCATTTT. This chain joins TRBV6-1 to TRBJ1-5, with the identity of the D gene unclear. The CDR3 holds 15 amino acids from the cysteine to the phenylalanine. The CDR3 DNA has 45 bases and is translated from base 1. V is pared back by 1 base and J by 3 bases, with 10 bases lying between the germline termini. Reading the germline V gene gives CDR1 MNHNS and CDR2 SASEGT.